Below, 16 T cell receptor beta chains from the same sample are listed, as sequenced in a study of identical twins. TCRdb independently ran MiXCR on the 5' RACE reads; one entry per CDR3 protein. The sample has fewer than 900,000 distinct CDR3 sequences, roughly 18% seen once; the top ten hold less than 15%. The same specimen was also included in a second study, on T cells expressing NK-cell markers.

Material: PBMCs. The receptors come from a woman aged 18-29 years in good health.

This clonotype was seen more than once but under ten times. This chain connects TRBV29-1 to TRBJ2-1, with 11 bases identical to TRBD2. The CDR3 sequence is 14 residues long. Per the germline V gene, CDR1 is SQVTM and CDR2 is ANQGSEA. V shed 7 bases, J shed 2 bases, and the junction held 4 bases outside the gene matches. The CDR3 here is CSALAGGTYNEQFF. The CDR3 region has the DNA TGCAGCGCCTTAGCGGGAGGGACCTACAATGAGCAGTTCTTC.

This clonotype was seen a few times. The V and J genes are TRBV12-3 or TRBV12-4 and TRBJ2-6, with D unresolved. The ends were cut back, 6 bases at V and 3 bases at J, with 15 bases in the middle. The CDR3 length is 16 residues. The CDR3: CASSLSPPNGANVLTF. The CDR3 DNA sequence: TGTGCCAGCAGCCTTAGCCCCCCTAATGGGGCCAACGTCCTGACTTTC.

This chain uses TRBV11-2 with TRBJ2-1, with D uncertain. Germline V lookup: CDR1 SGHAT, CDR2 FQNNGV. The V gene lost 1 base and the J gene lost 12 bases, with 10 bases spanning the gap. The CDR3 has 12 residues. The CDR3 nucleotides are TGTGCCAGCAGCTTAGTCCCTGGTTGGCAGTTCTTC. It is translated as CASSLVPGWQFF.

The V and J genes are TRBV12-3 or TRBV12-4 and TRBJ1-4, with 7 nucleotides matching TRBD1. CDR3 length: 15 residues. V lost 6 bases and J lost 5; bases outside the gene matches: 9. The CDR3 DNA sequence: TGTGCCAGCAGCACACCCGGGACAGCAAATGAAAAACTGTTTTTT. Amino acid sequence: CASSTPGTANEKLFF.

This clonotype was counted between two and nine times. The chain is built from TRBV6-2 or TRBV6-3 and TRBJ1-5, with D unresolved. Germline values: CDR1 MNHEY, CDR2 SVGEGT. Trimming left V 7 bases short and J 0 bases short, with 7 bases between. The CDR3 covers 13 residues. CDR3 sequence: CASKVYSNQPQHF. CDR3 coding DNA: TGTGCCAGCAAGGTTTATAGCAATCAGCCCCAGCATTTT.

This rearrangement joins TRBV6-1 to TRBJ2-3; no firm D call. V was trimmed by 6 bases and J by 1 base, leaving 14 bases between them. Looked up from germline, CDR1 is MNHNS and CDR2 is SASEGT. This CDR3 contains 15 residues. This chain's CDR3 is CASSPYRPGTDTQYF. The CDR3 nucleotides are TGTGCCAGCAGCCCTTATAGGCCTGGCACAGATACGCAGTATTTT.

The chain recombines TRBV12-3 or TRBV12-4 with TRBJ2-3, with D possibly TRBD2 on 6 matching bases. V lost 7 bases, J lost 2 bases, and 16 bases lay in between. This CDR3 is built from 15 residues. The CDR3 spells CASTSSEGPTDTQYF. The CDR3 DNA is TGTGCCAGCACCTCCTCGGAGGGCCCCACAGATACGCAGTATTTT.

The J gene is TRBJ1-1, the V gene TRBV20-1, with D tentatively TRBD1 (5 bases). Germline V lookup: CDR1 DFQATT, CDR2 SNEGSKA (reference sequence). V was pared by 5 bases and J by 1 base, with 11 bases between. The CDR3 contains 13 residues. The DNA of the CDR3 is TGCAGTGCTCCGGGACGGAGGAACACTGAAGCTTTCTTT. Its protein product is CSAPGRRNTEAFF.

There are a few counts of this clonotype. V usage is TRBV9 and J usage is TRBJ2-7; TRBD2 might be the D (6 bases). V lost 4 bases and J lost 2, with 13 bases in between. CDR1 and CDR2 from the germline V gene are SGDLS and YYNGEE. The CDR3 has 14 residues. CDR3 DNA sequence: TGTGCCAGCAGCCCCCGGGAGTTCCCCTACGAGCAGTACTTC. It is translated as CASSPREFPYEQYF.

The rearrangement uses TRBV12-3 or TRBV12-4 and TRBJ1-2; TRBD1 aligns across 7 bases. CDR3 length: 13 amino acids. With V trimmed by 10 bases and J by 6 bases, 11 bases remained unmatched. CDR3 coding DNA: TGTGCCACAGAACATGTCACAGGGGATGGCTACACCTTC. Its protein product is CATEHVTGDGYTF.

The rearrangement joins TRBV5-1 to TRBJ2-7; D might be TRBD1 (5 bases). CDR1 SGHRS and CDR2 YFSETQ come from the germline V gene. V shed 5 bases and J shed 7 bases, with 13 bases lying between them. The CDR3 is made up of 12 amino acids. CDR3 residues: CASRYKQEEQYF. In DNA, the CDR3 is TGCGCCAGCAGATATAAACAGGAGGAGCAGTACTTC.

This clonotype has more than one count but fewer than ten. This CDR3 reads CSAPTSATYEQYF. CDR3 nucleotide sequence: TGCAGTGCCCCGACTAGCGCAACCTACGAGCAGTACTTC. The chain recombines TRBV20-1 with TRBJ2-7, with 8 bases lining up with TRBD2. The V segment lost 6 bases and the J segment 2 bases; nucleotides outside the gene matches: 6. The CDR3 extends over 13 amino acids. Per germline, CDR1 DFQATT and CDR2 SNEGSKA (reference sequence).

There are a few counts of this clonotype. This rearrangement joins TRBV9 to TRBJ2-7; D is possibly TRBD1 (6 bases). CDR3 length: 14 amino acids. The germline V and J ends were trimmed by 1 base and 0 bases, with 8 bases remaining between them. In germline, CDR1 is SGDLS, CDR2 YYNGEE. The CDR3 sequence: CASSVQGSSYEQYF. The CDR3 nucleotides read TGTGCCAGCAGCGTACAGGGGAGCTCCTACGAGCAGTACTTC.

The rearrangement joins TRBV7-9 to TRBJ1-5; maybe TRBD1 (6 bases). The CDR3 is made up of 16 amino acids. Germline lookup yields CDR1 SEHNR and CDR2 FQNEAQ (reference sequence). Trimming left V 4 bases short and J 7 bases short, with 20 bases between. CDR3 nucleotide sequence: TGTGCCAGCAGCTCTCGGACAGCGGGACGTGAGCAGCCCCAGCATTTT. Translated, it gives CASSSRTAGREQPQHF. The full variable domain, completed using reference TRBV7-9 and TRBJ1-5, is DTGVSQNPRHKITKRGQNVTFRCDPISEHNRLYWYRQTLGQGPEFLTYFQNEAQLEKSRLLSDRFSAERPKGSFSTLEIQRTEQGDSAMYLCASSSRTAGREQPQHFGDGTRLSIL.

This clonotype was seen only a few times. This chain links TRBV5-1 with TRBJ1-1, with D unclear. Germline V gives CDR1 SGHRS, CDR2 YFSETQ. V shed 0 bases and J shed 4 bases, with 10 bases lying between them. The CDR3 has 14 residues. The CDR3 nucleotides are TGCGCCAGCAGCTTGGCGGGGAGCCTCACTGAAGCTTTCTTT. It encodes CASSLAGSLTEAFF.

The chain joins TRBV6-1 to TRBJ2-5, with D perhaps matching TRBD1 or TRBD2 (5 bases each). The V end lost 4 bases, the J end lost 3 bases, and 12 bases lay between the germline ends. Germline V gene sequence: CDR1 MNHNS, CDR2 SASEGT. The CDR3 has 14 amino acids. CDR3 coding DNA: TGTGCCAGCAGTGCCCCGGGACGGGAAGAGACCCAGTACTTC. Amino acids: CASSAPGREETQYF.